Below are 24 T cell receptor beta chains sequenced from a single sample in a study of brain metastases from non-small cell lung cancer. TCRdb's copy holds only in-frame clones and misses some; the assay was immunoSEQ multiplex PCR. The data contain over 12,000 clones, around 81% of them seen just once; the ten biggest clones take up roughly 8%. Specimen: primary lung tumor tissue. Receptors originate from a donor aged 40 or over with non-small cell lung cancer.

The chain links TRBV15 to TRBJ1-1; D remains ambiguous. CDR3 length: 13 amino acids. With 0 bases removed from V and 4 bases from J, the gap between germline ends came to 6 bases. CDR1 and CDR2 (germline): LNHNV, YYDKDF (reference sequence). The CDR3 bases are TGTGCCACCAGCAGAGATATTGGCACTGAAGCTTTCTTT. Residues: CATSRDIGTEAFF.

The chain employs TRBV7-3 and TRBJ2-3; TRBD2 matches at 9 bases. Germline V lookup: CDR1 SGHTA, CDR2 FQGTGA. The CDR3 is 16 residues long. Losses at the gene ends were 5 bases for V and 7 bases for J; bases not matched to a gene: 13. The DNA for the CDR3 is TGTGCCAGCAGCCCGGGGAGGAGCGGGGGGCCTAATACGCAGTATTTT. This gives the protein CASSPGRSGGPNTQYF.

The chain is built from TRBV30 and TRBJ2-2; D may be TRBD2 (7 bases). CDR1 and CDR2 from the germline V gene are GTSNPN and SVGIG (reference sequence). Trimming cost V 5 bases and J 2 bases, with 18 bases left between them. The CDR3 spans 16 residues. The CDR3 loop reads CAWEGGLAANTGELFF. The CDR3 nucleotides are TGTGCCTGGGAGGGGGGCCTAGCGGCAAACACCGGGGAGCTGTTTTTT.

This sequence joins TRBV6-1 and TRBJ1-6, with D possibly TRBD1 on 6 matching bases. The CDR3 consists of 16 residues. Trimming removed 5 bases from V and 0 bases from J, with 11 bases in between. Germline V gene sequence: CDR1 MNHNS, CDR2 SASEGT. The CDR3 loop is CASSQGGSSYNSPLHF. The CDR3 DNA reads as TGTGCCAGCAGTCAAGGGGGTAGCTCCTATAATTCACCCCTCCACTTT.

The V gene is TRBV19, the J gene TRBJ1-1; D remains ambiguous. The CDR3 runs 15 residues. The germline CDR1 and CDR2 sequences are LNHDA and SQIVND (reference sequence). The V and J ends lost 5 bases and 0 bases respectively, with 13 bases between them. CDR3 coding DNA: TGTGCCAGTAGTGTCCTAGGGAAAGTGAACACTGAAGCTTTCTTT. This gives the protein CASSVLGKVNTEAFF.

This chain uses TRBV5-4 with TRBJ1-1; D gene ambiguous. Germline V gives CDR1 SGHNT, CDR2 YYREEE (reference sequence). CDR3 length equals 15 residues. Trimming took off 1 base at V and 1 base at J, with 11 bases between the two ends. CDR3 amino acids: CASSLIGRGNTEAFF. The DNA of the CDR3 is TGTGCCAGCAGCTTGATTGGTCGGGGGAACACTGAAGCTTTCTTT. The full variable domain, rest sourced from reference TRBV5-4 and TRBJ1-1, is ETGVTQSPTHLIKTRGQQVTLRCSSQSGHNTVSWYQQALGQGPQFIFQYYREEENGRGNFPPRFSGLQFPNYSSELNVNALELDDSALYLCASSLIGRGNTEAFFGQGTRLTVV.

The rearrangement joins TRBV4-1 to TRBJ2-7, with D tentatively TRBD1 or TRBD2 (5 bases each). Germline CDR1 is MGHRA and CDR2 is YSYEKL. The CDR3 has 16 amino acids. Trimming took off 0 bases at V and 3 bases at J, with 15 bases between the two ends. The chain's CDR3 is CASSQDRVGTNYEQYF. DNA of the CDR3: TGCGCCAGCAGCCAAGATAGGGTAGGGACGAACTACGAGCAGTACTTC.

The chain joins TRBV6-5 to TRBJ2-2; 8 bases match TRBD1. This CDR3 region has 14 residues. CDR1 and CDR2 from the germline V gene are MNHEY and SVGAGI. The ends lost 4 bases at V and 3 bases at J; junction bases unmatched: 1. The CDR3 DNA follows: TGTGCCAGCAGTTGGGACAGGTACACCGGGGAGCTGTTTTTT. Translated: CASSWDRYTGELFF.

Points on this clone: The junction departs from germline at one end; a sequencing error may be responsible. The J gene is TRBJ1-2, the V gene TRBV18; no clear D. The CDR3 totals 14 residues. Germline loops: CDR1 KGHSH, CDR2 LQKENI. The CDR3 sequence: CASLPPGSGYGYTF. In nucleotides, the CDR3 is TGTGCCAGCTTACCACCCGGGTCGGGCTATGGCTACACCTTC.

The chain links TRBV7-9 to TRBJ1-1; 9 bases agree with TRBD1. The CDR3 loop spans 15 amino acids. Germline-derived CDR1 and CDR2 are SEHNR and FQNEAQ (reference sequence). Trimming cost V 4 bases and J 10 bases; bases outside gene matches: 13. The CDR3 DNA sequence: TGTGCCAGCAGCTCGGGGGGACAGGGCTTGGTTGGAGCTTTCTTT. It codes for CASSSGGQGLVGAFF.

This clone was seen a single time. The chain joins TRBV2 to TRBJ1-1; D is uncertain. V was shortened by 4 bases and J by 6 bases, with 9 bases between the two germline ends. Germline values: CDR1 SNHLY, CDR2 FYNNEI. The CDR3 is 12 residues long. CDR3 sequence: CASSVGVAEAFF. CDR3 in DNA: TGTGCCAGCAGTGTTGGGGTTGCTGAAGCTTTCTTT. Variable domain in full (rest from reference TRBV2 and TRBJ1-1): EPEVTQTPSHQVTQMGQEVILRCVPISNHLYFYWYRQILGQKVEFLVSFYNNEISEKSEIFDDQFSVERPDGSNFTLKIRSTKLEDSAMYFCASSVGVAEAFFGQGTRLTVV.

This chain links TRBV5-4 with TRBJ1-2; D uncertain. This CDR3 region has 14 residues. The germline V and J ends were trimmed by 1 base and 4 bases, with 11 bases remaining between them. Germline assignment: CDR1 SGHNT and CDR2 YYREEE (reference sequence). As DNA, the CDR3 is TGTGCCAGCAGCTTGTATCTGGTCCCCTATGGCTACACCTTC. Translating it yields CASSLYLVPYGYTF.

V and J are TRBV5-5 and TRBJ1-2; no definite D call. CDR3 length: 14 residues. The V gene lost 0 bases and the J gene lost 7 bases, with 13 bases spanning the gap. CDR1 and CDR2 from the germline V gene are SGHKS and YYEKEE (reference sequence). DNA of the CDR3: TGTGCCAGCAGCTTGGGTGGAGGGTCTGGTGGCTACACCTTC. Its translation is CASSLGGGSGGYTF.

The V and J genes are TRBV6-2 or TRBV6-3 and TRBJ1-5; D unclear. The V gene's germline CDR1 is MNHEY and CDR2 SVGEGT. The CDR3 contains 13 residues. V lost 6 bases to trimming and J lost 0 bases, with 6 bases between them. The CDR3 DNA sequence: TGTGCCAGCAGCCCCAATAGCAATCAGCCCCAGCATTTT. Translated: CASSPNSNQPQHF.

The V and J genes are TRBV3-1 (or the pseudogene TRBV3-2) and TRBJ1-1; D call uncertain. CDR1 and CDR2 (germline): LGHDT, YNNKEL (reference sequence). The V end lost 0 bases, the J end lost 5 bases, and 10 bases lay between the germline ends. The CDR3 extends over 14 amino acids. CDR3 nucleotide sequence: TGTGCCAGCAGCCAAGAATACAGCGGGACTGAAGCTTTCTTT. Amino acids: CASSQEYSGTEAFF.

J is TRBJ1-6 and V is TRBV10-3, with 8 positions matching TRBD1. Per the germline V gene, CDR1 is ENHRY and CDR2 is SYGVKD. This CDR3 region has 15 residues. After removal of 3 bases from V and 6 bases from J, the junction contained 4 bases not matched to a gene. Here the CDR3 DNA reads TGTGCCATCAGTGAAGGACAGGGAGGTAATTCACCCCTCCACTTT. Its protein is CAISEGQGGNSPLHF.

The chain has TRBV27 and TRBJ2-3, with 8 bases matching TRBD1. The V segment lost 0 bases and the J segment 6 bases; nucleotides outside the gene matches: 14. This CDR3 spans 18 amino acids. The germline CDR1 and CDR2 sequences are MNHEY and SMNVEV (reference sequence). CDR3 DNA sequence: TGTGCCAGCAGTTTATCGAGGGCAGGGGGCCATCTGGCGGATACGCAGTATTTT. This gives the protein CASSLSRAGGHLADTQYF.

The chain links TRBV7-2 to TRBJ2-6; D is uncertain. Germline V lookup: CDR1 SGHTA, CDR2 FQGNSA. Trimming left V 3 bases short and J 0 bases short, with 6 bases between. The CDR3 sequence is 15 residues long. CDR3 bases: TGTGCCAGCAGCTTCGACAACTCTGGGGCCAACGTCCTGACTTTC. Protein sequence: CASSFDNSGANVLTF.

The V call is TRBV10-3, the J call TRBJ1-4, with unresolved D. This CDR3 is built from 13 residues. Germline values: CDR1 ENHRY, CDR2 SYGVKD. V lost 2 bases, J lost 7 bases, and 8 bases lay in between. The CDR3 loop is CAISERLGEKLFF. DNA for the CDR3: TGTGCCATCAGTGAGCGGTTGGGTGAAAAACTGTTTTTT.

The rearrangement uses TRBV6-5 and TRBJ1-4; D gene ambiguous. The CDR3 totals 14 residues. The V end lost 7 bases, the J end lost 4 bases, and 13 bases lay between the germline ends. The germline gives CDR1 MNHEY, CDR2 SVGAGI. The CDR3 DNA sequence: TGTGCCAGCACCCAACTGGCCTATAATGAAAAACTGTTTTTT. Protein product: CASTQLAYNEKLFF.

The rearrangement uses TRBV19 and TRBJ2-3; 12 bases line up with TRBD1. This CDR3 is built from 17 residues. V lost 5 bases to trimming and J lost 4 bases; unmatched junction nucleotides: 10. Germline V gene sequence: CDR1 LNHDA, CDR2 SQIVND (reference sequence). CDR3 sequence (DNA): TGTGCCAGTAGTCCTTGGGGACAGGGGGCGCCGGCAGATACGCAGTATTTT. It translates to CASSPWGQGAPADTQYF.

The chain employs TRBV3-1 (or the pseudogene TRBV3-2) and TRBJ2-3; possibly TRBD2 for D (5 bases). The CDR3 extends over 16 amino acids. Germline V gene lookup returns CDR1 LGHDT and CDR2 YNNKEL (reference sequence). V was pared by 1 base and J by 5 bases, with 16 bases between. CDR3 sequence (DNA): TGTGCCAGCAGCCAAGTAGGCCGGGGTGGGGTAGATACGCAGTATTTT. This encodes CASSQVGRGGVDTQYF.

This chain's CDR3 is CASSPDSYNEQFF. In DNA form, the CDR3 reads TGTGCCAGCAGCCCCGACAGCTACAATGAGCAGTTCTTC. This rearrangement joins TRBV7-8 to TRBJ2-1; maybe TRBD1 (5 bases). CDR1 is SGHVS, CDR2 FQNEAQ, per germline. The CDR3 is 13 residues long. V lost 5 bases and J 3 bases, leaving 8 bases between the germline ends.

The chain joins TRBV6-1 to TRBJ2-3; 7 bases line up with TRBD2. The CDR3 loop spans 16 amino acids. Trimming removed 0 bases from V and 2 bases from J; junction bases left unmatched: 5. Per the germline V gene, CDR1 is MNHNS and CDR2 is SASEGT. The DNA for the CDR3 is TGTGCCAGCAGTGAAGCGCTCGGGGGGTTCACAGATACGCAGTATTTT. It codes for CASSEALGGFTDTQYF.